This T cell receptor beta chain was observed in a study of regulatory T cells in long-lasting Graves disease. The V and J ends lost 4 bases and 1 base respectively, with 17 bases between them. Germline V gene sequence: CDR1 SGHKS, CDR2 YYEKEE (reference sequence). The CDR3 is made up of 16 amino acids. This clonotype has just a few counts. Assembly of TCR beta libraries relied on iRepertoire HTBI primers together with Arm-PCR of CDR3 regions. Each CDR3 protein is one row after TCRdb ran MiXCR on the multiplex PCR reads. Among about 210,000 distinct CDR3 sequences listed, roughly 18% were seen once. Time point described: newly diagnosed GD, antithyroid drugs for less than 3 months. After RNA was extracted from PBMCs, the TCR library was made from it. These same data were also listed under a study on T cells in Graves' hyperthyroidism and ophthalmopathy.

Sequenced here: peripheral blood mononuclear cells (PBMCs), sampled at new diagnosis, from a patient treated with antithyroid drugs. This TCR was sampled from a woman aged 30 to 39 with Graves disease. The gene calls are TRBV5-5 and TRBJ1-1; D unclear. The CDR3 DNA sequence: TGTGCCAGCAGCCCCTCGGTTGGGTACTCGAACACTGAAGCTTTCTTT. It translates to CASSPSVGYSNTEAFF.